This TCR beta chain was captured by sequencing in a study of shared clonotypes between healthy human individuals. The overall study: For every donor, three CD4 naive, three CD4 memory, two CD8 naive and one CD8 memory plates were used.

As to this clone: Antigen unknown.

The donor cohort consisted entirely of Caucasian adults residing in Nashville, Tennessee. Germline values: CDR1 SGDLS, CDR2 YYNGEE. The V gene end was trimmed by 2 bases and the J gene end by 0 bases; junction bases not matched to a gene: 18. The CDR3 has 21 residues. Findings of the study overall: Rarefaction gave evidence that sorted-subset sequencing remained incomplete despite large depth.

Produced via immunoSEQ multiplex PCR; TCRdb's table is partial and in-frame only. The sample lists 900,000 to 1,200,000 clones, 70% to 80% occurring once. This TCR was recovered from a man younger than 35 in good health. Some clones in this sample may be carry-over from other donors' samples. The rearrangement links TRBV9 to TRBJ2-1; the match to TRBD2 covers 9 bases. The sequencing input was memory CD4+ T cells from PBMCs. Subset denoted: CD45RA-negative fraction. The CDR3 DNA follows: TGTGCCAGCAGCGTCGGCCTAGGGCTCAGACTAGCGGCATACTCCTACAATGAGCAGTTCTTC. Amino acid sequence: CASSVGLGLRLAAYSYNEQFF.